This TCR beta chain is drawn from a study of control samples from healthy donors and cancer patients. With 4 bases clipped from V and 2 bases from J, the junction kept 9 bases outside the gene matches. CDR1 and CDR2 (germline): SGHNT, YENEEA. The CDR3 has 17 amino acids. Here immunoSEQ multiplex PCR was the method, and the copy in TCRdb shows in-frame clones only, minus some. The data contain 100,000 or so clones, roughly nine tenths of them singletons. The TCR originated in a woman aged 30 to 39 in good health. The sequenced sample was blood. The chain joins TRBV11-3 to TRBJ2-2, with TRBD1 matching over 8 bases. Here the CDR3 DNA reads TGTGCCAGCAGCTCCGGGACAGGTGATTTTAACACCGGGGAGCTGTTTTTT. Translated, it gives CASSSGTGDFNTGELFF.